A selection of T cell receptor beta chains follows, all from one sample in a study of T cell responses to AZD1222 COVID-19 vaccine. Sequencing used immunoSEQ multiplex PCR; TCRdb keeps in-frame clones, though not all of them. The sample has some 130,000 clones, approximately 85% seen once. Sequenced material: peripheral blood, taken on day 0 of AZD1222 vaccination. The receptors derive from an adult in good health. The CDR3 runs from the conserved cysteine through the conserved F or W.

TRBV6-5	TRBJ1-2	CASSYGSIYGYTF
TRBV7-8	TRBJ1-5	CASSFLGTGSNQPQHF
TRBV4-2	TRBJ1-5	CASSQDFRDISNQPQHF
TRBV6-1	TRBJ2-3	CASSERRGRPDTQYF
TRBV4-2	TRBJ1-2	CASSQEVSRYGYTF
TRBV20-1	TRBJ1-2	CSVVTDGGYTF
TRBV5-1	TRBJ2-3	CASSPRLAGGADTQYF
TRBV9	TRBJ2-3	CASSSEWATDTQYF
TRBV4-2	TRBJ1-1	CASSQFLENTEAFF
TRBV12-3/TRBV12-4	TRBJ2-5	CASSLPHQETQYF
TRBV3-1/TRBV3-2	TRBJ1-2	CASSRDRYGYTF
TRBV5-4	TRBJ1-1	CASSGATTEAFF
TRBV29-1	TRBJ2-7	CSVTADRDYEQYF
TRBV6-5	TRBJ1-5	CASSHEGKQPQHF
TRBV12-3/TRBV12-4	TRBJ1-1	CASRFTGGSEAFF
TRBV10-3	TRBJ2-5	CAICAPTGGRETQYF